This TCR beta chain comes out of a study of cytomegalovirus exposure and HLA in healthy donors. Findings of the study overall: Most TCR sequences were rare, but some public TCRs occurred in many donors. In a later analysis, several top co-occurrence clusters appeared linked to parvovirus B19, influenza, CMV and Epstein-Barr virus. Highly shared variants forming one cluster were likely a sequencing artifact.

Primers included in the PCR were 60 Vbeta and 13 Jbeta primers. Repertoires were generated with immunoSEQ multiplex PCR, while TCRdb's copy carries only in-frame clones and drops some. The profile covers about 100,000 clones, with 60% to 75% appearing a single time and 11% taken by the ten largest. From germline, CDR1 is GTSNPN and CDR2 SVGIG (reference sequence). With 1 base removed from V and 0 bases from J, the gap between germline ends came to 13 bases. The CDR3 contains 16 residues. Concerning this clone itself: Its antigen is still unknown.

The rearrangement links TRBV30 to TRBJ2-4; D call uncertain. The source material was PBMCs. This TCR was recovered from a man aged 40-55 years in good health and CMV-seropositive. The CDR3 sequence: CAWSGPTLLAKNIQYF. CDR3 bases: TGTGCCTGGAGTGGCCCAACTTTGCTAGCCAAAAACATTCAGTACTTC.